This entry lists 23 T cell receptor beta chains sequenced from one sample in a study of shared clonotypes between healthy human individuals (dated by TCRdb to about 2020). Library preparation used the immunoSEQ multiplex PCR assay. Drawn from immuneACCESS, this table holds only the in-frame rearrangements with V and J called that TCRdb kept. Clones are partly lost; checked studies trace under half to an unresolved V gene and leave the rest unexplained. Within this sample are around 600,000 clones, with approximately 95% of them counted one time only. The ten biggest clones cover about 0.11% of the sample. For the CD8 naive samples, CD45RO-negative cells were positively selected for CCR7, yielding a CD45RA+CCR7+ population from which TemRA cells were excluded. Sequencing used naive CD8+ T cells sorted from blood. The cell subset or site label, as the study defines it: CD45RA+CCR7+. These receptors were taken from a woman aged 25 to 39 in good health.

The chain joins TRBV7-9 to TRBJ1-5, with a possible D match to TRBD1 (6 bases). Trimming cost V 4 bases and J 0 bases, with 19 bases left between them. The CDR3 is made up of 18 amino acids. In germline, CDR1 is SEHNR, CDR2 FQNEAQ (reference sequence). The CDR3 DNA reads TGTGCCAGCAGCTCGACTAGGGGGAGGGATAATAGCAATCAGCCCCAGCATTTT. The encoded protein is CASSSTRGRDNSNQPQHF.

The sample holds one count of this clone. The chain has TRBV6-4 and TRBJ2-1, with D possibly called TRBD1 or TRBD2 (6 bases each). This CDR3 spans 16 amino acids. V shed 4 bases and J shed 2 bases, with 15 bases lying between them. Germline assignment: CDR1 MRHNA and CDR2 SNTAGT. The CDR3 DNA reads as TGTGCCAGCAGTGCCATCCTGGGGGGCCCCTACAATGAGCAGTTCTTC. Translated, it gives CASSAILGGPYNEQFF.

V is TRBV29-1 and J is TRBJ2-5, with TRBD2 as a possible D gene (5 bases). Judging by the DNA end, TRBJ2-7 fits better; the J call may be wrong. Germline lookup yields CDR1 SQVTM and CDR2 ANQGSEA. This CDR3 is built from 16 residues. CDR3 nucleotide sequence: TGCAGCGTTGAAATCGGGGTCGAGGGTTCAGGCTACGAGCAGTACTTC. Translating gives CSVEIGVEGSGYEQYF.

V usage is TRBV9 and J usage is TRBJ2-7; D may match TRBD1 or TRBD2 (5 bases each). Germline V gives CDR1 SGDLS, CDR2 YYNGEE. The CDR3 covers 12 residues. V was trimmed by 3 bases and J by 3 bases, leaving 7 bases between them. Here the CDR3 reads CASSGDDYEQYF. The CDR3 nucleotides read TGTGCCAGCAGCGGGGACGACTACGAGCAGTACTTC.

The chain joins TRBV28 to TRBJ2-6; D is uncertain. Germline CDR1 and CDR2: MDHEN and SYDVKM. Trimming took off 6 bases at V and 0 bases at J, with 3 bases between the two ends. This CDR3 has 13 amino acids. The CDR3 reads CASRRSGANVLTF. The CDR3 nucleotides are TGTGCCAGCAGGCGCTCTGGGGCCAACGTCCTGACTTTC.

The rearrangement joins TRBV29-1 to TRBJ2-7; D may be TRBD1 (6 bases). This CDR3 region has 11 residues. Germline V CDR1 and CDR2: SQVTM, ANQGSEA. V lost 2 bases, J lost 6 bases, and 8 bases lay in between. CDR3 loop: CSVETGSEQYF. The DNA for the CDR3 is TGCAGCGTTGAAACAGGGTCCGAGCAGTACTTC.

The V call is TRBV10-1, the J call TRBJ2-7; D not certain. The CDR3 length is 13 residues. Germline V lookup: CDR1 WNHNN, CDR2 SYGVQD (reference sequence). The ends were cut back, 2 bases at V and 0 bases at J, with 5 bases in the middle. In DNA form, the CDR3 reads TGCGCCAGCAGTGAGGATAGCTCCTACGAGCAGTACTTC. It translates to CASSEDSSYEQYF.

The chain is built from TRBV29-1 and TRBJ1-2; TRBD1 is a possible D gene (5 bases). Germline loops: CDR1 SQVTM, CDR2 ANQGSEA. This CDR3 spans 12 amino acids. Trimming stripped 4 bases from V and 5 bases from J, with 11 bases between. CDR3 residues: CSVVGVDYGYTF. The DNA of the CDR3 is TGCAGCGTTGTGGGGGTCGATTATGGCTACACCTTC.

The chain joins TRBV4-2 to TRBJ2-7; D is possibly TRBD1 or TRBD2 (5 bases each). V lost 2 bases and J lost 6, with 14 bases in between. Germline CDR1 reads LGHNA; CDR2 reads YNFKEQ. The CDR3 covers 14 residues. As DNA, the CDR3 is TGTGCCAGCAGCCAATCCGGGACCGAAGGCGAGCAGTACTTC. Its translation: CASSQSGTEGEQYF.

V gene TRBV19 combines with J gene TRBJ1-3, with no clear D. V was shortened by 3 bases and J by 1 base, with 7 bases between the two germline ends. The CDR3 has 14 residues. The germline CDR1 and CDR2 sequences are LNHDA and SQIVND (reference sequence). CDR3 amino acids: CASSIGISGNTIYF. CDR3 DNA sequence: TGTGCCAGTAGTATTGGGATATCTGGAAACACCATATATTTT.

The rearrangement joins TRBV13 to TRBJ2-7; perhaps TRBD2 as D (5 bases). Germline loops: CDR1 PRHDT, CDR2 FYEKMQ (reference sequence). The CDR3 sequence is 13 residues long. Trimming took 5 bases from V and 9 from J, leaving 17 bases between them. The CDR3 nucleotides are TGTGCCAGCAGCCTATGGACCGGGGTGGGGCAGTACTTC. This translates into CASSLWTGVGQYF.

V is TRBV11-2 and J is TRBJ2-4; D possibly uses TRBD1 or TRBD2 (5 bases each). The CDR3 spans 17 residues. Germline-derived CDR1 and CDR2 are SGHAT and FQNNGV. V shed 4 bases and J shed 0 bases, with 16 bases lying between them. CDR3 bases: TGTGCCAGCAGCTCCATCCGGGACGTATTAGCCAAAAACATTCAGTACTTC. It codes for CASSSIRDVLAKNIQYF.

The J gene is TRBJ2-7, the V gene TRBV2; D might be TRBD1 (6 bases). The CDR3 is 16 residues long. The germline V gene has CDR1 SNHLY and CDR2 FYNNEI. Trimming took off 0 bases at V and 0 bases at J, with 12 bases between the two ends. The CDR3: CASSEAWDTDSYEQYF. The CDR3, as DNA: TGTGCCAGCAGTGAAGCGTGGGACACCGACTCCTACGAGCAGTACTTC.

The V gene is TRBV27, the J gene TRBJ2-7; a weak D match, TRBD2 (5 bases). The CDR3 is 14 residues long. Trimming took 0 bases from V and 3 from J, leaving 9 bases between them. Germline V gives CDR1 MNHEY, CDR2 SMNVEV (reference sequence). CDR3 region: CASSLSRAGYEQYF. CDR3 DNA: TGTGCCAGCAGTTTATCTCGGGCGGGCTACGAGCAGTACTTC.

This chain links TRBV19 with TRBJ1-5; TRBD1 is a possible D gene (5 bases). V dropped 6 bases and J dropped 3 bases, with 15 bases sitting between them. Germline CDR1 reads LNHDA; CDR2 reads SQIVND (reference sequence). This CDR3 region has 15 residues. CDR3 coding DNA: TGTGCCAGTAGCCTATTATCAGGGCCCAATCAGCCCCAGCATTTT. It is translated as CASSLLSGPNQPQHF.

The chain carries TRBV6-5 and TRBJ1-3; weak D call: TRBD1 (5 bases). Deletions cut 8 bases from V and 9 bases from J, with 14 bases between. In germline, CDR1 is MNHEY, CDR2 SVGAGI. This CDR3 is 12 amino acids long. The chain's CDR3 is CASRQGPSTIYF. CDR3 bases: TGTGCCAGCCGCCAGGGCCCCAGCACCATATATTTT.

The chain is built from TRBV7-9 and TRBJ1-4, with D tentatively TRBD1 (6 bases). The CDR3 loop spans 14 amino acids. V lost 5 bases, J lost 4 bases, and 11 bases lay in between. The V gene's germline CDR1 is SEHNR and CDR2 FQNEAQ (reference sequence). CDR3 bases: TGTGCCAGCAGCCAACAGGGCATTAATGAAAAACTGTTTTTT. Its protein is CASSQQGINEKLFF.

The chain employs TRBV19 and TRBJ2-7; D might be TRBD1 (5 bases). CDR1 LNHDA and CDR2 SQIVND come from the germline V gene (reference sequence). CDR3 size: 14 residues. Deletions cut 10 bases from V and 0 bases from J, with 16 bases between. DNA of the CDR3: TGTGCCACCTCCGCCGCACAGGACTCCTACGAGCAGTACTTC. It yields the protein CATSAAQDSYEQYF.

The chain has TRBV5-1 and TRBJ1-2, with D uncertain. The CDR3 sequence is 17 residues long. V gave up 0 bases and J gave up 0 bases, with 15 bases separating them. The germline V gene encodes CDR1 SGHRS and CDR2 YFSETQ. CDR3 residues: CASSLDRQAGTNYGYTF. In DNA, the CDR3 is TGCGCCAGCAGCTTGGATAGGCAGGCGGGGACTAACTATGGCTACACCTTC.

The CDR3 DNA reads as TGTGCCAGCAGTCCGACTAAGACAGGGGCTGAGCAGTTCTTC. Protein: CASSPTKTGAEQFF. V and J are TRBV27 and TRBJ2-1; the match to TRBD1 covers 8 bases. Per germline, CDR1 MNHEY and CDR2 SMNVEV (reference sequence). Trimming removed 5 bases from V and 9 bases from J; junction bases left unmatched: 9. The CDR3 runs to 14 residues.

In this sample, this clone turned up once. The chain has TRBV7-8 and TRBJ1-4; D not certain. The length of the CDR3 is 16 residues. The V end lost 1 base, the J end lost 6 bases, and 15 bases lay between the germline ends. Germline V gives CDR1 SGHVS, CDR2 FQNEAQ. Written as DNA, the CDR3 is TGTGCCAGCAGCTTAGTAAAGGGTCCCGACTATGAAAAACTGTTTTTT. Its translation is CASSLVKGPDYEKLFF.

The genes are TRBV11-2 and TRBJ1-6; tentative D call: TRBD1 (5 bases). CDR1 and CDR2 from the germline V gene are SGHAT and FQNNGV. Trimming removed 1 base from V and 6 bases from J, with 10 bases in between. The CDR3 runs 15 residues. DNA of the CDR3: TGTGCCAGCAGCTTAGGCGGGGGACCTAATTCACCCCTCCACTTT. Encoded protein: CASSLGGGPNSPLHF.

This clone was counted only a few times. The V and J genes are TRBV19 and TRBJ1-1; D gene unclear. The CDR3 runs 13 residues. V lost 7 bases to trimming and J lost 3 bases, with 12 bases between them. Germline V lookup: CDR1 LNHDA, CDR2 SQIVND (reference sequence). In DNA form, the CDR3 reads TGTGCCAGTATCGAGGGATCAGACACTGAAGCTTTCTTT. This translates into CASIEGSDTEAFF.